One and the same sample provided the 14 T cell receptor beta chains below, sequenced in a study of shared clonotypes between healthy human individuals. Naive CD8 cells lacked CD45RO and underwent positive selection for CCR7, leaving out terminally differentiated effector memory CD45RA+ cells. TCRdb keeps only in-frame clones here, not all; method: immunoSEQ multiplex PCR. The sample yields a few million clones, around 95% seen once. The sequenced sample was naive CD8+ T cells from PBMCs. The receptors derive from a man between 18 and 35 years old in good health. Some clones in this sample may be carry-over from other donors' samples.

V usage is TRBV19 and J usage is TRBJ2-1, with D unclear. Germline CDR1 is LNHDA and CDR2 is SQIVND (reference sequence). V lost 2 bases and J lost 5, with 4 bases in between. The CDR3 extends over 12 amino acids. The CDR3 spells CASSIWDNEQFF. CDR3 sequence (DNA): TGTGCCAGTAGTATATGGGACAATGAGCAGTTCTTC.

This chain connects TRBV13 to TRBJ2-7; 9 positions agree with TRBD2. Germline V gene lookup returns CDR1 PRHDT and CDR2 FYEKMQ (reference sequence). The CDR3 has 17 amino acids. Unmatched junction bases numbered 13, after V lost 2 bases and J lost 5 bases. The CDR3 nucleotides read TGTGCCAGCAGCTTAATCTCGGCGGGAGGGCCGAACCACGAGCAGTACTTC. It encodes CASSLISAGGPNHEQYF.

The chain uses TRBV6-5 and TRBJ1-1; 7 bases match TRBD1. The V gene end was trimmed by 11 bases and the J gene end by 0 bases; junction bases not matched to a gene: 12. Germline V gene lookup returns CDR1 MNHEY and CDR2 SVGAGI. The CDR3 has 15 residues. CDR3 sequence reads: CASSGLGQLNTEAFF. The CDR3 DNA is TGTGCCTCTTCAGGCCTGGGACAGCTGAACACTGAAGCTTTCTTT.

For this clone: Other DNA sequences in this specimen translate into the identical CDR3. The CDR3 region is CASSFSSYNEQFF. The CDR3, as DNA: TGTGCCAGTAGTTTTTCTAGCTACAATGAGCAGTTCTTC. This chain joins TRBV19 and TRBJ2-1, with D hard to call. The V gene lost 5 bases and the J gene lost 3 bases, with 8 bases spanning the gap. Germline V gene lookup returns CDR1 LNHDA and CDR2 SQIVND (reference sequence). The CDR3 loop spans 13 amino acids.

V is TRBV5-6 and J is TRBJ1-2; D might be TRBD1 (6 bases). V gave up 0 bases and J gave up 6 bases, with 18 bases separating them. Germline loops: CDR1 SGHDT, CDR2 YYEEEE. The CDR3 is made up of 16 amino acids. The CDR3 spells CASSLAGQGIVDGYTF. In DNA, the CDR3 is TGTGCCAGCAGCTTGGCCGGGCAGGGGATAGTCGATGGCTACACCTTC.

This chain joins TRBV5-1 and TRBJ2-1, with 9 bases matching TRBD2. Germline lookup yields CDR1 SGHRS and CDR2 YFSETQ. The CDR3 has 15 residues. V dropped 3 bases and J dropped 5; count of bases not matched to a gene: 6. The CDR3 DNA sequence: TGCGCCAGCAGCTCCGGGACTAGCATAAACAATGAGCAGTTCTTC. Its protein is CASSSGTSINNEQFF. The full variable domain, with the rest looked up from reference TRBV5-1 and TRBJ2-1, is KAGVTQTPRYLIKTRGQQVTLSCSPISGHRSVSWYQQTPGQGLQFLFEYFSETQRNKGNFPGRFSGRQFSNSRSEMNVSTLELGDSALYLCASSSGTSINNEQFFGPGTRLTVL.

The V gene is TRBV6-1, the J gene TRBJ1-1; 7 positions agree with TRBD1. This CDR3 has 14 residues. The junction had 11 bases not matched to a gene; V was cut back by 6 bases and J by 7 bases. Germline lookup yields CDR1 MNHNS and CDR2 SASEGT. The CDR3 sequence: CASREPGQTFEAFF. As DNA, the CDR3 is TGTGCCAGCAGAGAGCCGGGACAGACATTTGAAGCTTTCTTT.

As DNA, the CDR3 is TGTGCCAGCAGTGAAGGTGGGCTAGGCTCCTACGAGCAGTACTTC. As protein: CASSEGGLGSYEQYF. The chain uses TRBV2 and TRBJ2-7; no clear D gene. Germline CDR1 SNHLY, CDR2 FYNNEI. This CDR3 spans 15 amino acids. V was trimmed by 1 base and J by 0 bases, leaving 10 bases between them.

This chain uses TRBV6-6 with TRBJ2-7; tentative D call: TRBD1 (5 bases). Trimming took 2 bases from V and 6 from J, leaving 11 bases between them. Germline assignment: CDR1 MNHNY and CDR2 SVGAGI (reference sequence). The CDR3 has 13 residues. For the CDR3, the DNA is TGTGCCAGCAGTTACGTGGGGCTCGGCGAGCAGTACTTC. Encoded protein: CASSYVGLGEQYF.

V is TRBV15 and J is TRBJ2-4; weak D call: TRBD1 (5 bases). CDR1 is LNHNV and CDR2 is YYDKDF in the germline V gene (reference sequence). This CDR3 is built from 17 residues. V was cut by 3 bases and J by 3 bases, with 18 bases left in between. The CDR3 reads CATSSPYTDRDKNIQYF. CDR3 in DNA: TGTGCCACCAGCAGCCCGTACACCGACAGAGACAAAAACATTCAGTACTTC.

This chain's CDR3 is CASSFVLAGVSEQYF. The CDR3 DNA reads TGTGCCAGCAGCTTCGTCCTAGCGGGAGTTAGCGAGCAGTACTTC. This chain joins TRBV7-3 and TRBJ2-7, with 10 bases lining up with TRBD2. V lost 3 bases, J lost 6 bases, and 8 bases stayed unmatched. Germline V gene data show CDR1 as SGHTA and CDR2 as FQGTGA. There are 15 residues in the CDR3. The full variable domain, its missing parts supplied by reference TRBV7-3 and TRBJ2-7, is GAGVSQTPSNKVTEKGKYVELRCDPISGHTALYWYRQSLGQGPEFLIYFQGTGAADDSGLPNDRFFAVRPEGSVSTLKIQRTERGDSAVYLCASSFVLAGVSEQYFGPGTRLTVT.

The CDR3 spells CASSDREAAYNEQFF. CDR3 nucleotide sequence: TGTGCCAGCAGTGACCGGGAGGCAGCTTACAATGAGCAGTTCTTC. V is TRBV6-4 and J is TRBJ2-1; 7 bases map to TRBD2. This CDR3 comprises 15 residues. Trimming at V came to 2 bases and at J to 4 bases, leaving 5 bases not matched to a gene. Germline lookup yields CDR1 MRHNA and CDR2 SNTAGT.

The genes are TRBV13 and TRBJ2-2; the match to TRBD2 covers 8 bases. The CDR3 totals 16 residues. The V gene end was trimmed by 4 bases and the J gene end by 0 bases; junction bases not matched to a gene: 4. The germline V gene encodes CDR1 PRHDT and CDR2 FYEKMQ (reference sequence). The CDR3 DNA sequence: TGTGCCAGCAGCTCCTATAGCGGGACGAACACCGGGGAGCTGTTTTTT. Translated, it gives CASSSYSGTNTGELFF. The complete variable domain, with remaining parts taken from reference TRBV13 and TRBJ2-2, reads AAGVIQSPRHLIKEKRETATLKCYPIPRHDTVYWYQQGPGQDPQFLISFYEKMQSDKGSIPDRFSAQQFSDYHSELNMSSLELGDSALYFCASSSYSGTNTGELFFGEGSRLTVL.

V usage is TRBV27 and J usage is TRBJ2-7; either TRBD1 or TRBD2 may supply D (5 bases each). CDR1 is MNHEY, CDR2 SMNVEV, per germline (reference sequence). The CDR3 runs to 16 residues. V was cut by 6 bases and J by 2 bases, with 20 bases left in between. As DNA, the CDR3 is TGTGCCAGCAGCTTTTCCATTGGGACGTACGCCTACGAGCAGTACTTC. This translates into CASSFSIGTYAYEQYF.